This T cell receptor (beta chain) was sequenced for a study of beta chain features in type 1 diabetes. The study, taken as a whole, reports: In patients and controls equally, PCR might favor templates that are shorter.

About this clone: Its specificity is unknown.

The CDR3 length is 15 residues. Germline-derived CDR1 and CDR2 are MGHDK and SYGVNS. Every bit of the isolated RNA underwent reverse transcription, so sequencing read expressed TCRB transcripts. Assay: immunoSEQ multiplex PCR; the TCRdb copy retains only in-frame clones and omits some. The table lists around 400,000 clones, 10% to 15% of them singletons. Sequenced sample: naive CD4+ T cells from blood. The sequence was collected from a man aged 18 to 30 in good health. The chain is built from TRBV25-1 and TRBJ2-5, with D possibly TRBD1 on 6 matching bases. With the DNA end fitting TRBJ2-7 better, the J assignment may be wrong. CDR3: CASSGRGTGYYEQYF. CDR3 DNA sequence: TGTGCCAGCAGTGGCCGAGGAACAGGGTACTACGAGCAGTACTTC.